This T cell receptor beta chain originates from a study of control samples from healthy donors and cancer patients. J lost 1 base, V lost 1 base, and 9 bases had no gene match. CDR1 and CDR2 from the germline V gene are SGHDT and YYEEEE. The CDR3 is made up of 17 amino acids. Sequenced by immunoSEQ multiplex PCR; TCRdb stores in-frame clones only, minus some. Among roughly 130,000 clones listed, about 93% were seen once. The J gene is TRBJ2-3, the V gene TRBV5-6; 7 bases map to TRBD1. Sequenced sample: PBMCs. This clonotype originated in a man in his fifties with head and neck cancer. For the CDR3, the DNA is TGTGCCAGCAGCTTGCCGAGGGGGCGGACAGGCACAGATACGCAGTATTTT. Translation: CASSLPRGRTGTDTQYF.